What follows is one T cell receptor (beta chain) and its context. Produced via immunoSEQ multiplex PCR; TCRdb's table is partial and in-frame only. The sample holds about 180,000 clones; 84% are singletons and the top ten take around 15%. The sample is drawn from a study of blood T cell repertoires in COVID-19. Study in general: Acute-phase and convalescent COVID-19 samples originated in the United States, Italy and Spain. Sources were T cells, B-cell-depleted T cells, or PBMCs; the material itself was cDNA or gDNA.

CDR1 LGHDT and CDR2 YNNKEL come from the germline V gene (reference sequence). The trim removed 3 bases at V and 8 bases at J, leaving 6 bases unmatched. This CDR3 has 14 residues. In assigning cohorts, the study relied on participant-reported clinical history. This chain connects TRBV3-1 (or the pseudogene TRBV3-2) to TRBJ1-4, with TRBD1 matching 7 bases. The sequencing input was PBMCs or T cells enriched from blood (not recorded which). The TCR was taken from a man aged 50-59 years who had recovered from COVID-19. This CDR3 reads CASSHKRGREKLFF. CDR3 sequence (DNA): TGTGCCAGCAGCCACAAGAGGGGGCGAGAAAAACTGTTTTTT.